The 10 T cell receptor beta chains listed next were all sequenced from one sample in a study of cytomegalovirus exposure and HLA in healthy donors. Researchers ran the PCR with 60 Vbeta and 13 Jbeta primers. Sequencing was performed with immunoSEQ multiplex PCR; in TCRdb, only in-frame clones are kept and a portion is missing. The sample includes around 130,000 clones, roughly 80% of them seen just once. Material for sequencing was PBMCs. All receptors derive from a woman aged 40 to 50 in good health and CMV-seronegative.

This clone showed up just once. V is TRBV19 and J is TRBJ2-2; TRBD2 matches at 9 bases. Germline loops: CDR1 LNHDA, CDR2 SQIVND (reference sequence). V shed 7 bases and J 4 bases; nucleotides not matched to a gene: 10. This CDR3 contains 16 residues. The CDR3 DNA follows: TGTGCCAGTACCCAGGCCGGCGGGAGGGCCACCGGGGAGCTGTTTTTT. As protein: CASTQAGGRATGELFF.

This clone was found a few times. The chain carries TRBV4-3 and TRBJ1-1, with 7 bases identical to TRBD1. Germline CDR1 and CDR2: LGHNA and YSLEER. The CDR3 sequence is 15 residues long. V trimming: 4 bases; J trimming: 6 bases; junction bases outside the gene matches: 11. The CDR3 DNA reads TGCGCCAGCAGCCCAACGACAGGGACTAGACCTGAAGCTTTCTTT. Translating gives CASSPTTGTRPEAFF.

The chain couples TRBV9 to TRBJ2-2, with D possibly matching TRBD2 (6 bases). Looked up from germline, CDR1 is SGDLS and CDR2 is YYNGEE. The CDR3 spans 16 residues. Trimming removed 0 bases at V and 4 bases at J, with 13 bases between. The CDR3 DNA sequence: TGTGCCAGCAGCGTAGGCGGGACCCATACCACCGGGGAGCTGTTTTTT. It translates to CASSVGGTHTTGELFF.

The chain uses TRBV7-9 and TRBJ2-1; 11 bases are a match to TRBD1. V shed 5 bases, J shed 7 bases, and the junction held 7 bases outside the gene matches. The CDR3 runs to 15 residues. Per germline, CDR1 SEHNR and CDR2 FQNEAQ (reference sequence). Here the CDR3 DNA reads TGTGCCAGCAGCCACCGGGACAGGGGGAAGAATGAGCAGTTCTTC. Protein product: CASSHRDRGKNEQFF. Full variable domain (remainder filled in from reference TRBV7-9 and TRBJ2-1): DTGVSQNPRHKITKRGQNVTFRCDPISEHNRLYWYRQTLGQGPEFLTYFQNEAQLEKSRLLSDRFSAERPKGSFSTLEIQRTEQGDSAMYLCASSHRDRGKNEQFFGPGTRLTVL.

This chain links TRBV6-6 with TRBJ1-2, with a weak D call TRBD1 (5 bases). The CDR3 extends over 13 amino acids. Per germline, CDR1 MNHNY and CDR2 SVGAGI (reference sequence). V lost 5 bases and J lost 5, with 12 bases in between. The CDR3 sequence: CASSSPGLYGYTF. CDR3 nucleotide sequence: TGTGCCAGCAGTAGCCCGGGACTTTATGGCTACACCTTC.

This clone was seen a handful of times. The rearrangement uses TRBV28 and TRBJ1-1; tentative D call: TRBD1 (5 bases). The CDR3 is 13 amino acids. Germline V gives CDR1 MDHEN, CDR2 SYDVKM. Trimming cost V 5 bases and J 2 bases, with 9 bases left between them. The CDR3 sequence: CASSVDRNTEAFF. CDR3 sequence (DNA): TGTGCCAGCAGTGTCGACAGAAACACTGAAGCTTTCTTT.

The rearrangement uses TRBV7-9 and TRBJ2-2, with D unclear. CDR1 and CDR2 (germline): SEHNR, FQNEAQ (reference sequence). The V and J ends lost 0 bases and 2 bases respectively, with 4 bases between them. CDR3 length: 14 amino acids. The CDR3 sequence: CASSLAHNTGELFF. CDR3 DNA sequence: TGTGCCAGCAGCTTAGCACATAACACCGGGGAGCTGTTTTTT.

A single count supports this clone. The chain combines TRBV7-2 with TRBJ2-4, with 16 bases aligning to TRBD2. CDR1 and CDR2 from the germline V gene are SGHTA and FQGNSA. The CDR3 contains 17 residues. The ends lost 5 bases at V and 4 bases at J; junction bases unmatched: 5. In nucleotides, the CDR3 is TGTGCCAGCAGCACTCTGGGACTAGCGGGGGGGAAAAACATTCAGTACTTC. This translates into CASSTLGLAGGKNIQYF.

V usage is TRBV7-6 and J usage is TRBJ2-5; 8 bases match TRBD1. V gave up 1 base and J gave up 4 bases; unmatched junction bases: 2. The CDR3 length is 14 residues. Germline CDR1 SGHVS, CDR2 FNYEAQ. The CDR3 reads CASSLEDRVETQYF. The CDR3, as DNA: TGTGCCAGCAGCTTAGAGGACAGGGTAGAGACCCAGTACTTC.

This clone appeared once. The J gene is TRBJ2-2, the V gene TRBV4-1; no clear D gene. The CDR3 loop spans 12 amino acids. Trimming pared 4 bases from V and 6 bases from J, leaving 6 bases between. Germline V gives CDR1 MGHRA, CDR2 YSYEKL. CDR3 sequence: CASSPEAGELFF. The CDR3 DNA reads TGCGCCAGCAGCCCCGAGGCCGGGGAGCTGTTTTTT.